Below, 14 T cell receptor beta chains from the same sample are listed, as sequenced in a study of T cell responses to AZD1222 COVID-19 vaccine. Libraries were prepared by immunoSEQ multiplex PCR; TCRdb keeps only in-frame clonotypes and omits some of them. This table has tens of thousands of clones, approximately 90% appearing once. Sample: peripheral blood, taken 28 days after the second AZD1222 dose. Receptors were obtained from an adult who received the AZD1222 COVID-19 vaccine.

This clone was picked up many times. The chain couples TRBV11-3 to TRBJ2-7, with 8 positions matching TRBD1. This CDR3 region has 14 residues. Germline-derived CDR1 and CDR2 are SGHNT and YENEEA. The trim removed 3 bases at V and 5 bases at J, leaving 6 bases unmatched. The chain's CDR3 is CASSFRTGFDEQYF. Written as DNA, the CDR3 is TGTGCCAGCAGCTTCCGGACAGGGTTCGACGAGCAGTACTTC.

The J gene is TRBJ1-2, the V gene TRBV9; D is unresolved. This CDR3 has 15 residues. The germline V gene has CDR1 SGDLS and CDR2 YYNGEE. V lost 0 bases to trimming and J lost 3 bases, with 12 bases between them. The CDR3 DNA follows: TGTGCCAGCAGCGTAGAAGGGAATGCTTACTATGGCTACACCTTC. Residues: CASSVEGNAYYGYTF.

This chain links TRBV3-1 (or the pseudogene TRBV3-2) with TRBJ2-6; D is undetermined. Trimming pared 8 bases from V and 0 bases from J, leaving 2 bases between. Germline lookup yields CDR1 LGHDT and CDR2 YNNKEL (reference sequence). The length of the CDR3 is 12 residues. The CDR3 sequence is CASSSGANVLTF. Written as DNA, the CDR3 is TGTGCCAGCTCCTCTGGGGCCAACGTCCTGACTTTC.

CDR3 DNA: TGCGCCAGCAGTTACCGGGACAGGGACACTGAAGCTTTCTTT. It encodes CASSYRDRDTEAFF. The chain recombines TRBV5-1 with TRBJ1-1; 9 positions match TRBD1. Germline V gene data show CDR1 as SGHRS and CDR2 as YFSETQ. The ends lost 5 bases at V and 3 bases at J; junction bases unmatched: 5. The CDR3 contains 14 residues.

The sample holds one count of this clone. The chain combines TRBV6-5 with TRBJ1-2; D remains ambiguous. Between the trimmed V and J ends, which lost 4 bases and 8 bases, there was a span of 20 bases. CDR3 length: 15 amino acids. Germline CDR1 MNHEY, CDR2 SVGAGI. Here the CDR3 DNA reads TGTGCCAGCAGTTGGGGAGGACCACCTCCGGTAGGCTACACCTTC. Encoded protein: CASSWGGPPPVGYTF.

The chain carries TRBV6-5 and TRBJ2-7; no clear D gene. CDR1 is MNHEY, CDR2 SVGAGI, per germline. Trimming pared 2 bases from V and 3 bases from J, leaving 2 bases between. This CDR3 comprises 11 residues. The CDR3 coding sequence is TGTGCCAGCAGTTACGACTACGAGCAGTACTTC. It codes for CASSYDYEQYF.

The chain links TRBV9 to TRBJ1-6; D unclear. Germline values: CDR1 SGDLS, CDR2 YYNGEE. CDR3 length: 13 residues. V lost 0 bases and J lost 7, with 5 bases in between. CDR3 region: CASSVARNSPLHF. The DNA for the CDR3 is TGTGCCAGCAGCGTAGCGCGAAATTCACCCCTCCACTTT.

This chain connects TRBV5-1 to TRBJ1-2; D is unresolved. V was clipped by 5 bases and J by 3 bases, with 14 bases between them. The CDR3 loop spans 14 amino acids. Germline V lookup: CDR1 SGHRS, CDR2 YFSETQ. CDR3 nucleotides: TGCGCCAGCAGAAACCCACAGCGCGACTATGGCTACACCTTC. Its protein product is CASRNPQRDYGYTF. The full variable domain, completed using reference TRBV5-1 and TRBJ1-2, is KAGVTQTPRYLIKTRGQQVTLSCSPISGHRSVSWYQQTPGQGLQFLFEYFSETQRNKGNFPGRFSGRQFSNSRSEMNVSTLELGDSALYLCASRNPQRDYGYTFGSGTRLTVV.

This chain uses TRBV10-2 with TRBJ1-3; D is undetermined. The CDR3 length is 14 residues. V dropped 1 base and J dropped 7 bases, with 11 bases sitting between them. Germline loops: CDR1 WSHSY, CDR2 SAAADI. CDR3 sequence: CASSELIGRNTIYF. DNA of the CDR3: TGCGCCAGCAGTGAGTTGATAGGGAGGAACACCATATATTTT.

This sequence joins TRBV11-3 and TRBJ1-2; D gene ambiguous. The CDR3 spans 12 residues. CDR1 is SGHNT and CDR2 is YENEEA in the germline V gene. With 3 bases removed from V and 3 bases from J, the gap between germline ends came to 5 bases. The CDR3 DNA reads TGTGCCAGCAGCTTGCGGGACTATGGCTACACCTTC. It codes for CASSLRDYGYTF.

This rearrangement joins TRBV7-8 to TRBJ2-2; D not certain. The germline V gene encodes CDR1 SGHVS and CDR2 FQNEAQ. Trimming took 4 bases from V and 2 from J, leaving 14 bases between them. The CDR3 has 16 amino acids. The CDR3 DNA follows: TGTGCCAGCAGCTCGAGAGGTGGAACTAACACCGGGGAGCTGTTTTTT. Translation gives CASSSRGGTNTGELFF.

The chain combines TRBV7-2 with TRBJ1-6, with 7 nucleotides matching TRBD1. The V gene end was trimmed by 5 bases and the J gene end by 0 bases; junction bases not matched to a gene: 4. Germline values: CDR1 SGHTA, CDR2 FQGNSA. This CDR3 is built from 16 residues. The CDR3 DNA reads TGTGCCAGCAGCAGCCAGGGGGTCTCCTATAATTCACCCCTCCACTTT. As protein: CASSSQGVSYNSPLHF.

This chain links TRBV19 with TRBJ1-2, with 12 bases identical to TRBD1. Trimming took 6 bases from V and 4 from J; bases not matched to a gene: 15. CDR3 length: 18 amino acids. The germline CDR1 and CDR2 sequences are LNHDA and SQIVND (reference sequence). The CDR3 region has the DNA TGTGCCAGTAGACAACTTCCGGGACAGGGGGCAAAGGGCTATGGCTACACCTTC. Translating gives CASRQLPGQGAKGYGYTF.

The chain is built from TRBV18 and TRBJ2-7; possible D gene TRBD1, 9 bases. The germline V gene encodes CDR1 KGHSH and CDR2 LQKENI. The CDR3 covers 17 residues. V was pared by 6 bases and J by 2 bases, with 23 bases between. The CDR3 DNA reads TGTGCCAGCTCGTTACAGGGGGCGGGGACTAGGGCCTACGAGCAGTACTTC. Translation gives CASSLQGAGTRAYEQYF. Supplemented by reference TRBV18 and TRBJ2-7, the full variable domain reads NAGVMQNPRHLVRRRGQEARLRCSPMKGHSHVYWYRQLPEEGLKFMVYLQKENIIDESGMPKERFSAEFPKEGPSILRIQQVVRGDSAAYFCASSLQGAGTRAYEQYFGPGTRLTVT.